This section outlines one TCR beta chain sequence together with its context. The data were taken from a study of graft-versus-host responses after intestinal transplantation. Investigators plated around 200,000 CFSE-labeled responder cells together with around 200,000 irradiated stimulator cells labeled with violet dye. Measured with immunoSEQ multiplex PCR; TCRdb has only the in-frame clones, and not every one. The table has 7,800 or so clones, roughly 29% seen once. This receptor was obtained from a human patient who was an organ donor for intestinal transplantation. The source was alloreactive CD4+ T cells from a mixed lymphocyte reaction culture, collected before transplantation. Subset denoted: CFSE-low proliferating T cells sorted from roughly six-day pre-transplant mixed lymphocyte reaction (GvH or HvG direction).

The DNA for the CDR3 is TGTGCCAGCAGCGTACCGTTCGGGGAGCTGTTTTTT. It encodes CASSVPFGELFF. The rearrangement uses TRBV9 and TRBJ2-2; D remains ambiguous. This CDR3 spans 12 amino acids. The V and J ends lost 1 base and 7 bases respectively, with 5 bases between them. CDR1 and CDR2 (germline): SGDLS, YYNGEE.